These 10 T cell receptor beta chains were all obtained from the same sample, sequenced in a study of blood T cell repertoires in COVID-19. Produced via immunoSEQ multiplex PCR; TCRdb's table is partial and in-frame only. The sample records about 140,000 clones, about four fifths being singletons. What was sequenced was peripheral blood. The receptors were gathered from a human donor in a cohort sampled during active COVID-19.

This clone has just a few counts. The sample contains more than one DNA sequence encoding this CDR3. The chain joins TRBV7-9 to TRBJ2-7; perhaps TRBD1 as D (5 bases). The germline gives CDR1 SEHNR, CDR2 FQNEAQ (reference sequence). V was cut by 1 base and J by 2 bases, with 6 bases left in between. The CDR3 runs 13 residues. This CDR3 is CASSLGRAYEQYF. CDR3 bases: TGTGCCAGCAGCTTAGGCAGGGCCTACGAGCAGTACTTC.

The CDR3, as DNA: TGCGCCAGCAGCTTGGATGGGAGCAACACTGAAGCTTTCTTT. Protein: CASSLDGSNTEAFF. The rearrangement links TRBV5-1 to TRBJ1-1; D is unclear. CDR3 size: 14 residues. V was cut by 0 bases and J by 2 bases, with 8 bases left in between. In germline, CDR1 is SGHRS, CDR2 YFSETQ.

This chain links TRBV5-1 with TRBJ2-1, with 15 nucleotides matching TRBD2. V dropped 3 bases and J dropped 3; count of bases not matched to a gene: 4. The CDR3 length is 17 residues. Germline V gene data show CDR1 as SGHRS and CDR2 as YFSETQ. CDR3 in amino acids: CASSSGTSGGNYNEQFF. CDR3 sequence (DNA): TGCGCCAGCAGCTCCGGGACTAGCGGGGGGAACTACAATGAGCAGTTCTTC.

This clone was recorded once. J is TRBJ2-3 and V is TRBV20-1, with TRBD2 identical over 9 bases. CDR1 DFQATT and CDR2 SNEGSKA come from the germline V gene (reference sequence). This CDR3 has 16 amino acids. Trimming removed 3 bases from V and 1 base from J; junction bases left unmatched: 8. The CDR3 DNA reads TGCAGTGCTAGTGGCGGGAGGGCGATTGGCACAGATACGCAGTATTTT. This translates into CSASGGRAIGTDTQYF.

V is TRBV11-2 and J is TRBJ2-7; D unclear. Trimming pared 1 base from V and 0 bases from J, leaving 7 bases between. From germline, CDR1 is SGHAT and CDR2 FQNNGV. The CDR3 is 14 amino acids. In nucleotides, the CDR3 is TGTGCCAGCAGCTTAGTGCTTAGCTCCTACGAGCAGTACTTC. It codes for CASSLVLSSYEQYF.

V gene TRBV6-6 combines with J gene TRBJ2-1, with 9 bases fitting TRBD1. CDR3 length equals 16 residues. From germline, CDR1 is MNHNY and CDR2 SVGAGI (reference sequence). The V gene end was trimmed by 4 bases and the J gene end by 3 bases; junction bases not matched to a gene: 7. The CDR3 nucleotides are TGTGCCAGCAGTTCAGCCGGGACAGGGAACTACAATGAGCAGTTCTTC. Its protein is CASSSAGTGNYNEQFF.

In its sample, this clone was seen a few times. The chain joins TRBV25-1 to TRBJ1-3, with a weak D call TRBD1 (6 bases). V lost 10 bases, J lost 3 bases, and 19 bases lay in between. This CDR3 contains 15 residues. Germline CDR1 MGHDK, CDR2 SYGVNS. The CDR3 sequence: CATSHPGGGGNTIYF. The DNA of the CDR3 is TGTGCCACTTCACATCCGGGGGGCGGTGGAAACACCATATATTTT.

The table lists this clone with a count of one. The rearrangement uses TRBV29-1 and TRBJ2-5, with 7 bases lining up with TRBD1. The germline CDR1 and CDR2 sequences are SQVTM and ANQGSEA. This CDR3 has 12 residues. The junction had 2 bases not matched to a gene; V was cut back by 6 bases and J by 1 base. CDR3 in amino acids: CSVGQAQETQYF. Here the CDR3 DNA reads TGCAGCGTCGGACAGGCCCAAGAGACCCAGTACTTC. Combining the CDR3 with reference TRBV29-1 and TRBJ2-5 gives the whole variable domain SAVISQKPSRDICQRGTSLTIQCQVDSQVTMMFWYRQQPGQSLTLIATANQGSEATYESGFVIDKFPISRPNLTFSTLTVSNMSPEDSSIYLCSVGQAQETQYFGPGTRLLVL.

The chain links TRBV7-9 to TRBJ1-3; 9 positions agree with TRBD1. CDR3 length equals 15 residues. Germline V gene sequence: CDR1 SEHNR, CDR2 FQNEAQ (reference sequence). The trim removed 4 bases at V and 6 bases at J, leaving 7 bases unmatched. The CDR3 sequence: CASSSGQGNVNTIYF. DNA of the CDR3: TGTGCCAGCAGCTCCGGACAGGGGAATGTAAACACCATATATTTT. Full variable domain (rest looked up from reference TRBV7-9 and TRBJ1-3): DTGVSQNPRHKITKRGQNVTFRCDPISEHNRLYWYRQTLGQGPEFLTYFQNEAQLEKSRLLSDRFSAERPKGSFSTLEIQRTEQGDSAMYLCASSSGQGNVNTIYFGEGSWLTVV.

The CDR3 DNA reads as TGTGCCAGCAGGCGACAGGGGGACGGGTATGAGCAGTTCTTC. It translates to CASRRQGDGYEQFF. The rearrangement joins TRBV27 to TRBJ2-1; TRBD1 aligns across 9 bases. The junction had 8 bases not matched to a gene; V was cut back by 6 bases and J by 8 bases. Per the germline V gene, CDR1 is MNHEY and CDR2 is SMNVEV (reference sequence). The CDR3 sequence is 14 residues long.